A single sample is the source of the 25 T cell receptor beta chains below, sequenced in a study of T cells in Graves' hyperthyroidism and ophthalmopathy. RNA transcripts were the template for amplifying TCR beta CDR3 regions. HTBI primers drove first-round RT-PCR of the TCR CDR3. Via MiXCR, TCRdb re-called the multiplex PCR reads, giving one row per CDR3 protein. The sample contains approximately 430,000 distinct CDR3 sequences, about 15% of which appear only once. Source material: blood. The receptors were sampled from a man aged 18 to 35 with Graves' ophthalmopathy.

Many counts were recorded for this clonotype. V and J are TRBV3-1 and TRBJ1-1; D is undetermined. The germline V gene has CDR1 LGHDT and CDR2 YNNKEL (reference sequence). The CDR3 loop spans 15 amino acids. V lost 4 bases and J lost 2, with 14 bases in between. CDR3 protein: CASSLSPAANTEAFF. In DNA, the CDR3 is TGTGCCAGCAGCCTGTCCCCGGCGGCCAACACTGAAGCTTTCTTT.

This clonotype has ten or more counts. The V and J genes are TRBV7-8 and TRBJ2-1, with D maybe TRBD2 (6 bases). V was trimmed by 2 bases and J by 9 bases, leaving 17 bases between them. CDR3 length: 15 residues. Germline values: CDR1 SGHVS, CDR2 FQNEAQ. DNA for the CDR3: TGTGCCAGCAGCTTAAGGTCGGAGGGCCAGGGTGAGCAGTTCTTC. Protein: CASSLRSEGQGEQFF.

CDR3 region: CASSPGQAHSSYNSPLHF. In nucleotides, the CDR3 is TGTGCCAGCAGCCCTGGACAGGCGCACAGCTCCTATAATTCACCCCTCCACTTT. The V and J genes are TRBV5-4 and TRBJ1-6, with TRBD1 identical over 7 bases. The germline CDR1 and CDR2 sequences are SGHNT and YYREEE (reference sequence). CDR3 length equals 18 residues. V shed 4 bases, J shed 0 bases, and the junction held 10 bases outside the gene matches.

This clonotype was counted a few times. The rearrangement joins TRBV5-6 to TRBJ1-2; a possible D gene is TRBD1 (6 bases). The V end was cut by 4 bases, the J end by 0 bases, with 10 bases between. CDR1 and CDR2 from the germline V gene are SGHDT and YYEEEE. The length of the CDR3 is 14 residues. CDR3 nucleotide sequence: TGTGCCAGCAGCGCAGGGGTAACTAACTATGGCTACACCTTC. Translated, it gives CASSAGVTNYGYTF. Full variable domain (rest looked up from reference TRBV5-6 and TRBJ1-2): DAGVTQSPTHLIKTRGQQVTLRCSPKSGHDTVSWYQQALGQGPQFIFQYYEEEERQRGNFPDRFSGHQFPNYSSELNVNALLLGDSALYLCASSAGVTNYGYTFGSGTRLTVV.

This clonotype was picked up many times. This chain connects TRBV2 to TRBJ2-5; D possibly corresponds to TRBD1 (6 bases). The V gene's germline CDR1 is SNHLY and CDR2 FYNNEI. The CDR3 length is 12 residues. The V gene lost 10 bases and the J gene lost 6 bases, with 15 bases spanning the gap. CDR3 residues: CATRGNFKTQYF. The CDR3 DNA reads as TGTGCCACCAGGGGCAACTTCAAGACCCAGTACTTC.

The V call is TRBV4-1, the J call TRBJ2-3; 8 nucleotides line up with TRBD2. Germline CDR1 is MGHRA and CDR2 is YSYEKL. The CDR3 runs to 16 residues. J gave up 5 bases and V 4 bases, and 11 bases lay outside the gene matches. The CDR3 bases are TGCGCCAGCAGCCCCGGTAGGAGCGGGAGCGAAGATACGCAGTATTTT. Encoded protein: CASSPGRSGSEDTQYF.

This clonotype was picked up many times. The J gene is TRBJ2-7, the V gene TRBV7-9; D is perhaps TRBD2 (6 bases). V lost 5 bases, J lost 3 bases, and 14 bases lay in between. The CDR3 runs to 14 residues. The germline V gene has CDR1 SEHNR and CDR2 FQNEAQ (reference sequence). As DNA, the CDR3 is TGTGCCAGCAGCCCCCCGGGGGAGCGCTACGAGCAGTACTTC. This encodes CASSPPGERYEQYF.

V gene TRBV20-1 combines with J gene TRBJ1-6; D remains ambiguous. The germline V gene encodes CDR1 DFQATT and CDR2 SNEGSKA (reference sequence). CDR3 length: 9 amino acids. In nucleotides, the CDR3 is TGCAGAACTGATTCACCCCTCCACTTT. Its translation: CRTDSPLHF.

V is TRBV6-5 and J is TRBJ1-3; D not certain. The germline CDR1 and CDR2 sequences are MNHEY and SVGAGI. This CDR3 has 15 residues. V lost 2 bases to trimming and J lost 4 bases, with 12 bases between them. CDR3 nucleotide sequence: TGTGCCAGCAGTTACGGCTTCCAAGGAGGAAACACCATATATTTT. Amino acid sequence: CASSYGFQGGNTIYF.

The table lists this clonotype with many counts. The chain is built from TRBV11-3 and TRBJ2-1; the D gene is possibly TRBD1 (5 bases). The germline V and J ends were trimmed by 4 bases and 4 bases, with 14 bases remaining between them. CDR3 length: 15 residues. From germline, CDR1 is SGHNT and CDR2 YENEEA. CDR3: CASSSDTDNYNEQFF. CDR3 in DNA: TGTGCCAGCAGCTCGGACACCGACAATTACAATGAGCAGTTCTTC.

This clonotype came up many times. V is TRBV12-3 or TRBV12-4 and J is TRBJ2-2, with 8 nucleotides matching TRBD1. The CDR3 length is 16 residues. J was trimmed by 6 bases and V by 1 base; bases with no gene match: 7. Here the CDR3 DNA reads TGTGCCAGCAGTTTAGGGGGCGGACAGGGTCCCGGGGAGCTGTTTTTT. Its translation: CASSLGGGQGPGELFF.

This clonotype was detected ten times or more. The CDR3 protein is CASSRARRGEEKLFF. The CDR3 coding sequence is TGTGCCAGCAGCCGGGCGCGGAGGGGCGAGGAAAAACTGTTTTTT. This chain uses TRBV12-3 or TRBV12-4 with TRBJ1-4; maybe TRBD1 (5 bases). The CDR3 length is 15 residues. The V and J ends lost 6 bases and 8 bases respectively, with 19 bases between them.

The sample holds many counts of this clonotype. V and J are TRBV7-9 and TRBJ1-2, with a possible D match to TRBD1 (6 bases). Between the trimmed V and J ends, which lost 3 bases and 0 bases, there was a span of 11 bases. This CDR3 contains 15 residues. The germline V gene has CDR1 SEHNR and CDR2 FQNEAQ (reference sequence). The CDR3 coding sequence is TGTGCCAGCAGCTTTGCGGACAGCCCTAACTATGGCTACACCTTC. It specifies CASSFADSPNYGYTF.

This clonotype was found a few times. V usage is TRBV19 and J usage is TRBJ1-4, with D unresolved. CDR1 LNHDA and CDR2 SQIVND come from the germline V gene (reference sequence). Between the trimmed V and J ends, which lost 7 bases and 2 bases, there was a span of 14 bases. This CDR3 region has 15 residues. The CDR3 spells CASTLMGSTNEKLFF. The DNA of the CDR3 is TGTGCCAGTACCCTAATGGGGTCCACTAATGAAAAACTGTTTTTT.

This clonotype has a handful of counts. The V call is TRBV5-8, the J call TRBJ2-2, with 8 bases lining up with TRBD1. Germline values: CDR1 SGHTS, CDR2 YDEGEE. This CDR3 contains 15 residues. Losses at the gene ends were 0 bases for V and 7 bases for J; bases not matched to a gene: 5. The DNA for the CDR3 is TGTGCCAGCAGCTTGGTCAGGGGGCGAGACGGGGAGCTGTTTTTT. Its protein product is CASSLVRGRDGELFF.

This clonotype was recorded many times. This CDR3 reads CASSSLSGPYEQYF. CDR3 coding DNA: TGCGCCAGCAGCTCCCTCAGCGGTCCCTACGAGCAGTACTTC. This chain uses TRBV5-1 with TRBJ2-7; TRBD2 might be the D (5 bases). The CDR3 consists of 14 residues. V lost 3 bases, J lost 2 bases, and 12 bases lay in between. Per germline, CDR1 SGHRS and CDR2 YFSETQ.

This clonotype was found many times. The gene calls are TRBV3-1 and TRBJ1-1; possibly TRBD1 for D (6 bases). Germline assignment: CDR1 LGHDT and CDR2 YNNKEL (reference sequence). Trimming cost V 1 base and J 4 bases, with 10 bases left between them. The CDR3 runs 14 residues. The CDR3 spells CASSQVQGSTEAFF. The CDR3 bases are TGTGCCAGCAGCCAAGTACAGGGCAGCACTGAAGCTTTCTTT.

This chain connects TRBV5-6 to TRBJ1-5; possibly TRBD1 for D (5 bases). CDR3 length: 15 residues. The V and J ends lost 1 base and 4 bases respectively, with 12 bases between them. The germline gives CDR1 SGHDT, CDR2 YYEEEE. CDR3 residues: CASSLMGRQNQPQHF. The CDR3 bases are TGTGCCAGCAGCTTGATGGGACGGCAGAATCAGCCCCAGCATTTT.

The J gene is TRBJ2-5, the V gene TRBV2; D might be TRBD2 (6 bases). The CDR3 length is 13 residues. V lost 1 base to trimming and J lost 9 bases, with 12 bases between them. Germline CDR1 reads SNHLY; CDR2 reads FYNNEI. The CDR3 protein is CASSEVWGEAQYF. For the CDR3, the DNA is TGTGCCAGCAGTGAAGTCTGGGGGGAGGCCCAGTACTTC. Looking up the rest from reference TRBV2 and TRBJ2-5 gives the full variable domain: EPEVTQTPSHQVTQMGQEVILRCVPISNHLYFYWYRQILGQKVEFLVSFYNNEISEKSEIFDDQFSVERPDGSNFTLKIRSTKLEDSAMYFCASSEVWGEAQYFGPGTRLLVL.

A note on this clonotype: A read error is possible here, since a much larger clone lies one base away. V gene TRBV7-2 combines with J gene TRBJ1-2; D perhaps matches TRBD1 (5 bases). Germline V gives CDR1 SGHTA, CDR2 FQGNSA. The CDR3 runs 13 residues. Trimming stripped 6 bases from V and 9 bases from J, with 17 bases between. In DNA, the CDR3 is TGTGCCAGCAGATTGGGACCGACTACGAGCTACACCTTC. Translating it yields CASRLGPTTSYTF.

The chain combines TRBV19 with TRBJ1-5; TRBD1 is a possible D gene (6 bases). Trimming removed 7 bases from V and 7 bases from J, with 20 bases in between. Per germline, CDR1 LNHDA and CDR2 SQIVND (reference sequence). The CDR3 has 15 amino acids. This CDR3 reads CASNRLLQGEQPQHF. CDR3 DNA: TGTGCCAGTAATCGCCTATTACAGGGAGAACAGCCCCAGCATTTT. Full variable domain (remainder filled in from reference TRBV19 and TRBJ1-5): DGGITQSPKYLFRKEGQNVTLSCEQNLNHDAMYWYRQDPGQGLRLIYYSQIVNDFQKGDIAEGYSVSREKKESFPLTVTSAQKNPTAFYLCASNRLLQGEQPQHFGDGTRLSIL.

The chain links TRBV5-1 to TRBJ1-5, with a possible D match to TRBD1 (5 bases). CDR1 SGHRS and CDR2 YFSETQ come from the germline V gene. CDR3 length: 22 residues. Trimming left V 2 bases short and J 0 bases short, with 30 bases between. CDR3 amino acids: CASSFHLVWGIDLDYSNQPQHF. In DNA form, the CDR3 reads TGCGCCAGCAGCTTCCACTTAGTGTGGGGGATTGACCTCGATTATAGCAATCAGCCCCAGCATTTT.

This clonotype was counted many times. CDR3 bases: TGTGCCAGCAGTTACTCGCAATCCTCCTACGAGCAGTACTTC. This sequence encodes CASSYSQSSYEQYF. This chain joins TRBV6-5 and TRBJ2-7; D not certain. The germline V gene has CDR1 MNHEY and CDR2 SVGAGI. Deletions cut 0 bases from V and 0 bases from J, with 6 bases between. The CDR3 contains 14 residues.

This clonotype was counted ten times or more. The rearrangement joins TRBV11-2 to TRBJ1-2, with D unresolved. The germline V and J ends were trimmed by 5 bases and 4 bases, with 20 bases remaining between them. Germline CDR1 is SGHAT and CDR2 is FQNNGV. There are 16 residues in the CDR3. The CDR3 nucleotides are TGTGCCAGCAGCCTCCTCCTCGGACGGAATCGCTATGGCTACACCTTC. Translated, it gives CASSLLLGRNRYGYTF.

This clonotype was observed at least ten times. This chain joins TRBV7-9 and TRBJ2-3; D possibly uses TRBD1 or TRBD2 (5 bases each). This CDR3 spans 12 amino acids. CDR1 and CDR2 (germline): SEHNR, FQNEAQ (reference sequence). V shed 5 bases and J shed 9 bases, with 12 bases lying between them. The CDR3 loop is CASSGTVGTQYF. CDR3 sequence (DNA): TGTGCCAGCAGCGGGACGGTAGGCACGCAGTATTTT.